A selection of T cell receptor beta chains follows, all from one sample in a study of OX40 agonist ivuxolimab in advanced cancers. Using immunoSEQ multiplex PCR, the repertoire was profiled, and TCRdb retains in-frame clones only, with some absent. The data show around 80,000 clones, nearly 95% seen once. The sample consisted of CD4+ or CD8+ T cells sorted from blood, taken in a trial of the OX40 agonist ivuxolimab. These receptors originate from an adult with an advanced solid tumor such as melanoma, head and neck, liver or kidney cancer. CDR3s include the opening cysteine and the closing phenylalanine or tryptophan. The D gene is left open where the match is weak. Only some rows state a clone size, as once, few, many or a class for expanded clones.

>NA|TRBJ1-1|NA|TRBV5-1
CASSLLGSGFMNTEAFF
TGCGCCAGCAGCTTACTCGGCTCAGGGTTCATGAACACTGAAGCTTTCTTT
>NA|TRBJ2-7|NA|TRBV4-2
CASSQDFGGSSYEQYF
TGTGCCAGCAGCCAAGACTTTGGCGGTAGCTCCTACGAGCAGTACTTC
>NA|TRBJ2-3|NA|TRBV6-1
CASIQIGGGTDTQYF
TGTGCCAGCATCCAGATTGGTGGTGGCACAGATACGCAGTATTTT
>TRBD2|TRBJ2-1|NA|TRBV4-1
CASSQEERGSSYNEQFF
TGCGCCAGCAGCCAAGAGGAGCGGGGTTCTTCCTACAATGAGCAGTTCTTC
>NA|TRBJ2-7|NA|TRBV5-1
CASSLGQGREQYF
TGCGCCAGCAGCTTGGGTCAGGGGCGCGAGCAGTACTTC
>TRBD2|TRBJ2-7|NA|TRBV27
CASSSLAGVSYEQYF
TGTGCCAGCAGTTCCTTAGCGGGGGTCTCCTACGAGCAGTACTTC
>NA|TRBJ1-1|NA|TRBV29-1
CSVLSGQGEAFF
TGCAGCGTCCTAAGCGGGCAGGGCGAGGCTTTCTTT
>NA|TRBJ1-1|NA|TRBV18
CASSPPFGGPMNTEAFF
TGTGCCAGCTCACCACCGTTCGGGGGGCCGATGAACACTGAAGCTTTCTTT
>TRBD1|TRBJ1-1|NA|TRBV5-8
CASSFRPGGNTEAFF
TGTGCCAGCAGCTTTCGGCCAGGGGGCAACACTGAAGCTTTCTTT
>TRBD2|TRBJ2-5|NA|TRBV7-8
CASSPPGGRETQYF
TGTGCCAGCAGCCCCCCGGGGGGGAGAGAGACCCAGTACTTC
>TRBD2|TRBJ2-5|NA|TRBV7-6
CASSGEGFEETQYF
TGTGCCAGCAGCGGGGAGGGGTTCGAAGAGACCCAGTACTTC
>TRBD1|TRBJ2-7|NA|TRBV19
CASSIPGTGAVAYEQYF
TGTGCCAGTAGTATCCCCGGGACAGGGGCCGTCGCTTACGAGCAGTACTTC
>NA|TRBJ2-7|NA|TRBV15
CATSRWTGYEQYF
TGTGCCACCAGCAGATGGACCGGCTACGAGCAGTACTTC
>NA|TRBJ1-1|once|TRBV2
CATSRVEAFF
TGTGCCACGTCGAGGGTGGAAGCTTTCTTT
>NA|TRBJ2-7|NA|TRBV10-3
CAISGVQPEDEQYF
TGTGCCATCAGTGGGGTCCAGCCCGAGGACGAGCAGTACTTC
>TRBD1|TRBJ2-7|once|TRBV5-1
CASSFSYVRVIGTRTGVYEQYF
TGCGCCAGCAGCTTTTCTTATGTCCGGGTAATTGGGACTCGGACAGGGGTCTACGAGCAGTACTTC
>NA|TRBJ2-1|NA|TRBV28
CASSPQGQGFGYNEQFF
TGTGCCAGCAGTCCCCAAGGGCAGGGCTTTGGTTACAATGAGCAGTTCTTC
>TRBD1|TRBJ1-5|NA|TRBV7-8
CASSFGTGDTVQPQHF
TGTGCCAGCAGCTTCGGAACAGGGGATACGGTTCAGCCCCAGCATTTT
>NA|TRBJ2-1|NA|TRBV9
CASSVLDRGGYNEQFF
TGTGCCAGCAGCGTCTTAGATCGGGGCGGATACAATGAGCAGTTCTTC
>NA|TRBJ1-1|few|TRBV19
CASSMAVNTEAFF
TGTGCCAGTAGTATGGCGGTGAACACTGAAGCTTTCTTT
>NA|TRBJ1-4|NA|TRBV10-2
CASSAGHESNNEKLFF
TGCGCCAGCAGTGCGGGACATGAAAGCAATAATGAAAAACTGTTTTTT
>NA|TRBJ2-3|NA|TRBV6-1
CASSEMRVPLRTDTQYF
TGTGCCAGCAGTGAAATGAGGGTTCCGTTACGCACAGATACGCAGTATTTT
>NA|TRBJ1-2|NA|TRBV6-6
CASSLGTVPYGYTF
TGTGCCAGCAGTTTGGGAACAGTCCCTTATGGCTACACCTTC
>NA|TRBJ2-5|NA|TRBV4-2
CASSQYPGDQETQYF
TGTGCCAGCAGCCAATACCCGGGGGACCAAGAGACCCAGTACTTC
>TRBD1|TRBJ2-7|NA|TRBV27
CASSATGGGYEQYF
TGTGCCAGCAGTGCCACAGGGGGTGGTTACGAGCAGTACTTC
>TRBD2|TRBJ2-1|NA|TRBV11-2
CASSLAAGGPMNEQFF
TGTGCCAGCAGCTTAGCGGCGGGGGGGCCTATGAATGAGCAGTTCTTC
>NA|TRBJ2-5|NA|TRBV11-1
CASSQTIHQYF
TGTGCCAGCAGCCAAACGATTCACCAGTACTTC
>NA|TRBJ2-7|NA|TRBV4-1
CASSQVIASSYEQYF
TGCGCCAGCAGCCAAGTGATAGCTAGCTCCTACGAGCAGTACTTC
>TRBD1|TRBJ2-1|NA|TRBV5-4
CASSRTGTGFPSYYNEQFF
TGTGCCAGCAGCCGTACCGGGACAGGGTTTCCCTCTTACTACAATGAGCAGTTCTTC
>NA|TRBJ1-5|once|TRBV12-5
CASGPRTDYSNQPQHF
TGTGCTAGTGGTCCCCGGACAGACTATAGCAATCAGCCCCAGCATTTT
>NA|TRBJ2-5|NA|TRBV7-2
CASSLAPGLLRETQYF
TGTGCCAGCAGCTTAGCCCCGGGCTTGTTGCGAGAGACCCAGTACTTC
>TRBD1|TRBJ2-1|NA|TRBV10-2
CASKTGGDSHNEQFF
TGCGCCAGCAAAACAGGGGGCGATTCCCACAATGAGCAGTTCTTC
>NA|TRBJ2-7|NA|TRBV6-5
CASSLLRYEQYF
TGTGCCAGCAGTTTGCTACGCTACGAGCAGTACTTC
>TRBD2|TRBJ2-1|NA|TRBV10-3
CAISDGASGDYYNEQFF
TGTGCCATCAGTGATGGAGCTAGCGGGGATTACTACAATGAGCAGTTCTTC
>TRBD2|TRBJ2-3|NA|TRBV4-3
CASHTGLAGGPGTDTQYF
TGCGCCAGCCACACAGGGCTAGCGGGGGGGCCGGGCACAGATACGCAGTATTTT
>NA|TRBJ2-7|NA|TRBV28
CASSLLVAENEQYF
TGTGCCAGCAGTTTATTGGTGGCTGAGAACGAGCAGTACTTC